This T cell receptor beta chain is from a study of vaccination effects on CD4 cells after COVID-19. Findings and caveats of the study: In the study, convalescent patients were few, and early post-infection timepoints were absent. Late post-vaccination samples showed marked contraction of infection- and vaccine-induced clones.

Expansion with viral peptide pools was applied to antigen-specific CD4+ T cells by the ViraFEST assay prior to sequencing. The culture ran for about 11 days, and then CD4+ T cells were isolated. Prior SARS-CoV-2 infection was absent in the vaccine recipients, as shown by negative nucleocapsid antibodies. They grew around 2.2 million PBMC in each well, adding 8.5 to 10 IU/ml IL-2 and 10 ug/ml peptides. Half of the medium was exchanged for IL-2 medium on both days 3 and 7. The method was immunoSEQ multiplex PCR; TCRdb's version includes in-frame clones alone and lacks a portion of them. The sample lists about 23,000 clones; around 62% were seen once. The CDR3 has 14 residues. Trimming left V 3 bases short and J 0 bases short, with 7 bases between. CDR1 WNHNN and CDR2 SYGVQD come from the germline V gene (reference sequence). As to this clone: Its antigen is unknown.

This receptor was taken from a human donor who received a COVID-19 vaccine. The chain carries TRBV10-1 and TRBJ2-3; D is possibly TRBD1 (6 bases). Specimen: CD4+ T cells from PBMCs cultured with HCoV-NL63 spike peptides, collected before COVID-19 vaccination. DNA for the CDR3: TGCGCCAGCAGTGAAGGGGGAAGCACAGATACGCAGTATTTT. As protein: CASSEGGSTDTQYF.